The 5 T cell receptor beta chains below were found in one sample sequenced in a study of control samples from healthy donors and cancer patients (TCRdb year 2020). Libraries were constructed by the immunoSEQ multiplex PCR assay. TCRdb stores this immuneACCESS table with in-frame sequences only. Part of the clones is absent; in the studies checked, under half of the shortfall reflects unresolved V genes, and no reason is known for the rest. The sample includes 100,000 to 150,000 clones, with around 90% observed a single time. The ten most abundant clones make up over 2% of the sample. Sequences were obtained from blood. The receptors stem from a man younger than 35 in good health.

The genes are TRBV5-5 and TRBJ2-3, with D hard to call. The CDR3 consists of 15 residues. Trimming cost V 4 bases and J 1 base, with 13 bases left between them. From germline, CDR1 is SGHKS and CDR2 YYEKEE (reference sequence). The CDR3 reads CASSHTSGGTDTQYF. CDR3 coding DNA: TGTGCCAGCAGCCACACAAGTGGGGGCACAGATACGCAGTATTTT.

The chain combines TRBV5-6 with TRBJ2-5; 10 nucleotides align to TRBD2. V lost 4 bases to trimming and J lost 4 bases; unmatched junction nucleotides: 10. The length of the CDR3 is 16 residues. From germline, CDR1 is SGHDT and CDR2 YYEEEE. Here the CDR3 reads CASSPERGGGGETQYF. In DNA, the CDR3 is TGTGCCAGCAGCCCGGAGCGGGGGGGCGGTGGAGAGACCCAGTACTTC. Full variable domain (outside the CDR3, taken from reference TRBV5-6 and TRBJ2-5): DAGVTQSPTHLIKTRGQQVTLRCSPKSGHDTVSWYQQALGQGPQFIFQYYEEEERQRGNFPDRFSGHQFPNYSSELNVNALLLGDSALYLCASSPERGGGGETQYFGPGTRLLVL.

The rearrangement links TRBV27 to TRBJ2-1; tentative D call: TRBD1 (6 bases). Germline V gene lookup returns CDR1 MNHEY and CDR2 SMNVEV (reference sequence). CDR3 length: 14 residues. The V gene lost 2 bases and the J gene lost 6 bases, with 11 bases spanning the gap. The CDR3 nucleotides read TGTGCCAGCAGTTTACGGCAGGGGATCAATGAGCAGTTCTTC. Translation: CASSLRQGINEQFF.

Note on this clone: Distinct nucleotide sequences in the sample also encode this CDR3. This chain uses TRBV5-1 with TRBJ2-7; weak D call: TRBD1 (5 bases). The V end was cut by 0 bases, the J end by 1 base, with 8 bases between. The CDR3 has 14 residues. Germline CDR1 reads SGHRS; CDR2 reads YFSETQ. The CDR3 sequence: CASSLVAGSYEQYF. The CDR3 bases are TGCGCCAGCAGCTTGGTGGCAGGGTCCTACGAGCAGTACTTC.

V is TRBV20-1 and J is TRBJ1-1; D remains unclear. Germline lookup yields CDR1 DFQATT and CDR2 SNEGSKA (reference sequence). The ends were cut back, 3 bases at V and 5 bases at J, with 19 bases in the middle. This CDR3 has 15 residues. The CDR3 DNA reads TGCAGTGCTAGTAGTAGGGAAGGTTTTGTGACTGAAGCTTTCTTT. The encoded protein is CSASSREGFVTEAFF.